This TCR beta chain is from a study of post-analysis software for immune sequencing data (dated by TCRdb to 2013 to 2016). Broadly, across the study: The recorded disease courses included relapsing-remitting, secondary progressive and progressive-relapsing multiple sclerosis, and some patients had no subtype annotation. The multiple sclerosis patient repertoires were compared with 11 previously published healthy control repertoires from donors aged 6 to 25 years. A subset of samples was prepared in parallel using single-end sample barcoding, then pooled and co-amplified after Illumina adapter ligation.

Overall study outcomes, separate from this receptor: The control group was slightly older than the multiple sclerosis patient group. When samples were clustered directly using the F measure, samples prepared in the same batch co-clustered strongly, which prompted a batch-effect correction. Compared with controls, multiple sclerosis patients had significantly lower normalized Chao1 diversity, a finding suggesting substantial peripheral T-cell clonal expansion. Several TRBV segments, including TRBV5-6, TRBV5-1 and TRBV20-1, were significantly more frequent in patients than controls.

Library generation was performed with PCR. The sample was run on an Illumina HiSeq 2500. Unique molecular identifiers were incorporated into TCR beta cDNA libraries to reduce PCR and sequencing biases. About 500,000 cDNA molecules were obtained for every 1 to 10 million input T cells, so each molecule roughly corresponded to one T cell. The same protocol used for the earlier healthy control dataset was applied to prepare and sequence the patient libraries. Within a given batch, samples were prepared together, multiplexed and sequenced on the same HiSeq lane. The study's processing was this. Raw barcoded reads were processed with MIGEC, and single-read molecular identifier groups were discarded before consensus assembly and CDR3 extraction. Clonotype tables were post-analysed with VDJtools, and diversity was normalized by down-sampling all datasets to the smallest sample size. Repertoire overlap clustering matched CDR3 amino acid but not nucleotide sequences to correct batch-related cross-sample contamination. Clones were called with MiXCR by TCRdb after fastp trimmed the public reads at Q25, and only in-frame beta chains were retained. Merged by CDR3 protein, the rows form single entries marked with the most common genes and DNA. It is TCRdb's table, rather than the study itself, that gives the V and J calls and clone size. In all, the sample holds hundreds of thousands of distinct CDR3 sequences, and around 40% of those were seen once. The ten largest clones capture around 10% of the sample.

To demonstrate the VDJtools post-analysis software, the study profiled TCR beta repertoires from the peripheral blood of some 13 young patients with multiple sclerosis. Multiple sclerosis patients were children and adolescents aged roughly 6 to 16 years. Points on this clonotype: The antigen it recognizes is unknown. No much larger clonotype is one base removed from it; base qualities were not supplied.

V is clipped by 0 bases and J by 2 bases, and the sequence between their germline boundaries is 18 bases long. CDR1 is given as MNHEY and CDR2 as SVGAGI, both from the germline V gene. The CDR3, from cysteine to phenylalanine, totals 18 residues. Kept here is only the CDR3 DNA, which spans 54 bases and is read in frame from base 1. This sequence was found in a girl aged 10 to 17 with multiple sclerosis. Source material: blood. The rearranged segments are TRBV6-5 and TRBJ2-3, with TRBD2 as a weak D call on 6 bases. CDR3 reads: CASSYSSRLVDDTDTQYF. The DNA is TGTGCCAGCAGTTACTCGAGCAGACTAGTAGATGACACAGATACGCAGTATTTT.